This TCR beta chain was observed in a study of blood T cell repertoires in COVID-19. Study-wide background: The samples span acute and convalescent COVID-19 from the United States, Italy and Spain.

Libraries were prepared by immunoSEQ multiplex PCR; TCRdb keeps only in-frame clonotypes and omits some of them. The sample holds approximately 270,000 clones, about 87% seen once. Germline V lookup: CDR1 SNHLY, CDR2 FYNNEI. This CDR3 has 13 residues. V was pared by 10 bases and J by 4 bases, with 16 bases between. V is TRBV2 and J is TRBJ1-1, with D tentatively TRBD1 (6 bases). The sequencing input was PBMCs or T cells enriched from blood (not recorded which). The TCR comes from a woman in her thirties with acute COVID-19. CDR3 region: CANTQGSGTEAFF. The CDR3 nucleotides are TGTGCCAACACACAGGGAAGTGGCACTGAAGCTTTCTTT.